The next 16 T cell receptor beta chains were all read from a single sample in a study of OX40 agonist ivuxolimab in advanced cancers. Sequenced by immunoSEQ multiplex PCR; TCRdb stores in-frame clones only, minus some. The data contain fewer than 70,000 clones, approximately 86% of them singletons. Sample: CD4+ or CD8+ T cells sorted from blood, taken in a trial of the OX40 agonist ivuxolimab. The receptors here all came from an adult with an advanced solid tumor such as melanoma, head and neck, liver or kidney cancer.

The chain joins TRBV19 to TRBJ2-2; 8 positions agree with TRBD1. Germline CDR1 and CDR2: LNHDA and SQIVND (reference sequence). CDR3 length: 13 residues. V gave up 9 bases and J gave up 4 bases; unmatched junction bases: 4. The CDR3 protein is CARSRGLTGELFF. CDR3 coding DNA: TGTGCCAGGAGCAGGGGGCTCACCGGGGAGCTGTTTTTT.

The CDR3, as DNA: TGTGCCAGCAGCAGTGGACTGATCCAGTTCTTC. This codes for CASSSGLIQFF. The gene calls are TRBV11-2 and TRBJ2-1, with D possibly TRBD2 on 5 matching bases. Germline CDR1 reads SGHAT; CDR2 reads FQNNGV. Trimming removed 5 bases at V and 13 bases at J, with 12 bases between. The CDR3 loop spans 11 amino acids. Using reference TRBV11-2 and TRBJ2-1 for the parts outside the CDR3, the full variable domain is EAGVAQSPRYKIIEKRQSVAFWCNPISGHATLYWYQQILGQGPKLLIQFQNNGVVDDSQLPKDRFSAERLKGVDSTLKIQPAKLEDSAVYLCASSSGLIQFFGPGTRLTVL.

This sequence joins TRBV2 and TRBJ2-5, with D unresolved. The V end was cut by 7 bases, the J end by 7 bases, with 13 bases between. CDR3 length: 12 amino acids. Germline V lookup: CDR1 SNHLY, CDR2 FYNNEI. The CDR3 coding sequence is TGTGCCAGCACTTTGGCGGTGGGGACCCAGTACTTC. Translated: CASTLAVGTQYF.

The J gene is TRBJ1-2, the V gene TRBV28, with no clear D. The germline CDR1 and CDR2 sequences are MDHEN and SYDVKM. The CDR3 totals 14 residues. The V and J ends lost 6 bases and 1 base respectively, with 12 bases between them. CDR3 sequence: CASRPSADNYGYTF. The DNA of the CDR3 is TGTGCCAGCAGACCCTCGGCCGATAACTATGGCTACACCTTC.

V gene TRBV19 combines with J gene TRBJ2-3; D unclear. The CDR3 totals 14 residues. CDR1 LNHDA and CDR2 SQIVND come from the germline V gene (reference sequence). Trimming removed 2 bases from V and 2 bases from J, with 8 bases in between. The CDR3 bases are TGTGCCAGTAGTATACAGCGAGACACAGATACGCAGTATTTT. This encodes CASSIQRDTDTQYF.

The chain's CDR3 is CASSIDLGTYEQYF. The CDR3 nucleotides are TGTGCCAGTAGTATAGATCTCGGAACTTACGAGCAGTACTTC. V is TRBV19 and J is TRBJ2-7; no reliable D call. Trimming pared 0 bases from V and 4 bases from J, leaving 10 bases between. This CDR3 is 14 amino acids long. Germline V CDR1 and CDR2: LNHDA, SQIVND (reference sequence). The full variable domain, rest sourced from reference TRBV19 and TRBJ2-7, is DGGITQSPKYLFRKEGQNVTLSCEQNLNHDAMYWYRQDPGQGLRLIYYSQIVNDFQKGDIAEGYSVSREKKESFPLTVTSAQKNPTAFYLCASSIDLGTYEQYFGPGTRLTVT.

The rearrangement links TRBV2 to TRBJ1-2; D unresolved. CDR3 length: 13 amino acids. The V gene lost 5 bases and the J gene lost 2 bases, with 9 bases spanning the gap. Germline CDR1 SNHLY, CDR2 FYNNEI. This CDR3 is CASSLSENYGYTF. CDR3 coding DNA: TGTGCCAGCAGTCTATCGGAAAACTATGGCTACACCTTC.

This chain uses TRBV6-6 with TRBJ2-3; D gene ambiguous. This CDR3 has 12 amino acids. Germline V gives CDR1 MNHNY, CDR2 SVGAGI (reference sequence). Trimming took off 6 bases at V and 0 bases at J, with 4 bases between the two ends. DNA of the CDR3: TGTGCCAGCAGAGCTAGCACAGATACGCAGTATTTT. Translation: CASRASTDTQYF.

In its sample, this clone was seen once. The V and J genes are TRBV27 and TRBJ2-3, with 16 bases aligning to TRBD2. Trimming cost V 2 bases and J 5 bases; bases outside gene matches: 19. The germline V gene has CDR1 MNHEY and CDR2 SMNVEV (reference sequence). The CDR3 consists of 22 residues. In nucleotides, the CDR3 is TGTGCCAGCAGTTTACTCGGGACTAGCGGGAGGGCCAGGGTAGGACGGAGAGATACGCAGTATTTT. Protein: CASSLLGTSGRARVGRRDTQYF.

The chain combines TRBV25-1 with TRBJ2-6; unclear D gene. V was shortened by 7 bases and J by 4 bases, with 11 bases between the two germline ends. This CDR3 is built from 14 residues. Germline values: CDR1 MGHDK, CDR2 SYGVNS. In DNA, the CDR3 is TGTGCCAGCAACCAGGAGCCAGGGGCCAACGTCCTGACTTTC. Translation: CASNQEPGANVLTF.

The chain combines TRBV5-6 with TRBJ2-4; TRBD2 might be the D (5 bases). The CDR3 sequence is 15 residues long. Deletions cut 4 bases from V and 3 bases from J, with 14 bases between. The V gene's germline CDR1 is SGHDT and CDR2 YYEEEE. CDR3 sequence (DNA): TGTGCCAGCAGCCACGCCCGGGCGGGCAAAAACATTCAGTACTTC. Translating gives CASSHARAGKNIQYF.

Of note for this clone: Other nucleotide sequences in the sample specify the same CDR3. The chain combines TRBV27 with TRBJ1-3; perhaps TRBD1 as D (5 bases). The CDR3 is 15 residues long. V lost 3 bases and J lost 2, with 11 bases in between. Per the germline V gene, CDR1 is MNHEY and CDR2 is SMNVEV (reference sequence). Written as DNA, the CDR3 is TGTGCCAGCAGTTTCCGGGGGAGGCCTGGAAACACCATATATTTT. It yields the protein CASSFRGRPGNTIYF.

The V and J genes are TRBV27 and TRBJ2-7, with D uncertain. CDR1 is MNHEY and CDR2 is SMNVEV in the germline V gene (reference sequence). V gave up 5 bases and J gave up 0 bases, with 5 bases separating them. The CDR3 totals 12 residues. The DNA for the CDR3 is TGTGCCAGCAGTAACTCCTCCTACGAGCAGTACTTC. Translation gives CASSNSSYEQYF.

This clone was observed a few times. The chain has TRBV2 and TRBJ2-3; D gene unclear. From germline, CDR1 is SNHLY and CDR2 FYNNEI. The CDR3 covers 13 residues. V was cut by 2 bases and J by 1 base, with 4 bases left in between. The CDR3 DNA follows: TGTGCCAGCAGTGAAACAGGCACAGATACGCAGTATTTT. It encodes CASSETGTDTQYF. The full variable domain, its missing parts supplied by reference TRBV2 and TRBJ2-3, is EPEVTQTPSHQVTQMGQEVILRCVPISNHLYFYWYRQILGQKVEFLVSFYNNEISEKSEIFDDQFSVERPDGSNFTLKIRSTKLEDSAMYFCASSETGTDTQYFGPGTRLTVL.

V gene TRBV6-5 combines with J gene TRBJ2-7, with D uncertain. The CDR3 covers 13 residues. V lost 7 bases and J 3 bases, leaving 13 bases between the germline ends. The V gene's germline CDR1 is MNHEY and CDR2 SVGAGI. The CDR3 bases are TGTGCCAGCAAACCCACTGCCGGCTACGAGCAGTACTTC. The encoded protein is CASKPTAGYEQYF.

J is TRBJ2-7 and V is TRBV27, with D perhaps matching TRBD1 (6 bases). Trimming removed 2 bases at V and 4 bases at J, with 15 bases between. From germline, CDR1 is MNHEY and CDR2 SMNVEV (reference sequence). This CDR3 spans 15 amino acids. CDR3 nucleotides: TGTGCCAGCAGTTTACCCGGGACACCGCTGTACGAGCAGTACTTC. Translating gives CASSLPGTPLYEQYF.